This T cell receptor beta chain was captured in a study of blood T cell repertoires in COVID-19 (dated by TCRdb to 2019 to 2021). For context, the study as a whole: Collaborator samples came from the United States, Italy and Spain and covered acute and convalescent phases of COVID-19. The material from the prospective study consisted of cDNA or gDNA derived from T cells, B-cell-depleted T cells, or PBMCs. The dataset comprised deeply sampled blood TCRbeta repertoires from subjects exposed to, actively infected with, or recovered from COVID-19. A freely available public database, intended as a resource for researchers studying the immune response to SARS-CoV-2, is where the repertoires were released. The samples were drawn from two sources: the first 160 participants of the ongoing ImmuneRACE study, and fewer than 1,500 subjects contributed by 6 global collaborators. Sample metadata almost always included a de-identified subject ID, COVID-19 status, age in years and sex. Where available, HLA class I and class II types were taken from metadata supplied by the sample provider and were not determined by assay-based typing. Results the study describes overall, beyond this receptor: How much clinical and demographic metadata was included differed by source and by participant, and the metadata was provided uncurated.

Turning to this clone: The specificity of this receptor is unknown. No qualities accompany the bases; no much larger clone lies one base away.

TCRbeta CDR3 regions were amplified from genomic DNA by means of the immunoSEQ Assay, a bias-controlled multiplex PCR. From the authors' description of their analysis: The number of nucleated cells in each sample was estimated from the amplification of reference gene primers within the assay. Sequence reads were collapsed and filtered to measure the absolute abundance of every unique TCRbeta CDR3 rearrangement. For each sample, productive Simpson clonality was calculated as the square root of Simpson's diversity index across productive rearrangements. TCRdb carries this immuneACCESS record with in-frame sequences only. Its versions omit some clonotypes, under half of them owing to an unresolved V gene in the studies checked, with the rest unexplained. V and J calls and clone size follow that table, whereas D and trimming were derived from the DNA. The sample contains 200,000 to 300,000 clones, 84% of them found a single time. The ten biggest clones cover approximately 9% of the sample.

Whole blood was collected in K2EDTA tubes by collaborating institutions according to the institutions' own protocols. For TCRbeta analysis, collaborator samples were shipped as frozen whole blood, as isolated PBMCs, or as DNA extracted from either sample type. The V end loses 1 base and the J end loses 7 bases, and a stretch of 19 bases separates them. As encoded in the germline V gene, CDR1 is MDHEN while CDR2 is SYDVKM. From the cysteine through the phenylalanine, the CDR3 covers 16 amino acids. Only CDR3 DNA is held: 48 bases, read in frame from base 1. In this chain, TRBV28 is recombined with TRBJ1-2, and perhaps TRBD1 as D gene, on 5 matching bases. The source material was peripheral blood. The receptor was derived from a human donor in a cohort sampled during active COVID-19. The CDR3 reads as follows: CASSLSWDFLSGGYTF. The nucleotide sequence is TGTGCCAGCAGTTTATCATGGGACTTTCTATCGGGTGGCTACACCTTC.